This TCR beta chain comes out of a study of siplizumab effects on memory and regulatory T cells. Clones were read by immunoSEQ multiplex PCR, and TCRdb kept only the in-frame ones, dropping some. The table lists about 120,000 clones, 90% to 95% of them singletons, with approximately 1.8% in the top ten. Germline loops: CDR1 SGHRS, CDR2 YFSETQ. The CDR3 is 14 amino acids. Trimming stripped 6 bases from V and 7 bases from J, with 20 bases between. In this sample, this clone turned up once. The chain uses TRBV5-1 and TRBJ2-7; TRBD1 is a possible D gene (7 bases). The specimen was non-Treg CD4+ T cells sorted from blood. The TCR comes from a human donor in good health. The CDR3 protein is CASTQGGRVVEQYF. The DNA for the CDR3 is TGCGCCAGCACCCAGGGGGGCAGGGTAGTTGAGCAGTACTTC.